This T cell receptor (beta chain) was obtained from a study of T cells in Graves' hyperthyroidism and ophthalmopathy. On the study more broadly: Pretreatment peripheral blood was obtained at initial diagnosis.

General study results and limits: Expanded thyroid clonotypes (above 0.001) were mostly also found in blood.

RNA transcripts gave rise to amplified TCR beta CDR3 regions. First-round RT-PCR targeting the TCR CDR3 was performed with the HTBI primer set. TCRdb passed the multiplex PCR reads through MiXCR, listing each CDR3 protein once. The sample has approximately 200,000 distinct CDR3 sequences, 15% to 20% seen once. V was shortened by 5 bases and J by 5 bases, with 22 bases between the two germline ends. The CDR3 runs to 17 residues. CDR1 is SGHTS and CDR2 is YDEGEE in the germline V gene. This clonotype has a count of ten or more. The target antigen is unknown. Specimen: blood. This TCR came from a man aged 40-49 years with Graves' hyperthyroidism. This chain connects TRBV5-8 to TRBJ2-2, with a weak D call TRBD1 (5 bases). Here the CDR3 DNA reads TGTGCCAGCAGTCAAACACTCAGGGCAGGGTCAACCGGGGAGCTGTTTTTT. This codes for CASSQTLRAGSTGELFF.